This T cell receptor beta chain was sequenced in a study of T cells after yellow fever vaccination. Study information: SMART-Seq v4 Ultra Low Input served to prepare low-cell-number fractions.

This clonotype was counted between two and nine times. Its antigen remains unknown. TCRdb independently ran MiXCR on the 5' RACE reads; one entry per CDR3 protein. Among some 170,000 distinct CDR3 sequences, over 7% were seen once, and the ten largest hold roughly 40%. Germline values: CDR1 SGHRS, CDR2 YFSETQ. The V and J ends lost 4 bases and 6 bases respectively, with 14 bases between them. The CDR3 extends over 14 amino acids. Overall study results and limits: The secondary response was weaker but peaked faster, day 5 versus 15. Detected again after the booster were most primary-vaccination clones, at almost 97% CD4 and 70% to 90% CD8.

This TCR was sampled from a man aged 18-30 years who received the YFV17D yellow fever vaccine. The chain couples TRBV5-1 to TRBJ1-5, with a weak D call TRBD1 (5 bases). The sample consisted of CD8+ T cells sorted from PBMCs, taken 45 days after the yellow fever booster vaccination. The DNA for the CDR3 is TGCGCCAGCAGCCCGGAGGGGCTCTCTCAGCCCCAGCATTTT. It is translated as CASSPEGLSQPQHF.